The entry below describes one T cell receptor (beta chain). This clonotype has just a few counts. Its recognized antigen is unknown. No per-base quality is available; no much larger clone lies one base away. For sequencing, an Illumina NovaSeq 6000 was employed. TCRalpha and TCRbeta cDNA libraries were constructed by 5'RACE with constant-segment primers, with sample barcodes and unique molecular identifiers being introduced. RNA was extracted from every sample with Trizol reagent. The libraries were amplified in two PCR steps, and the second step added a second sample barcode and Illumina TruSeq adapters. Sequencing of the libraries was done on an Illumina NovaSeq, producing 2 x 150 bp paired-end reads. Per the authors' processing: With migec v1.2.7, reads were demultiplexed and then collapsed into UMI-guided consensus sequences. With mixcr v2.1.11, UMI consensuses were aligned to TRA and TRB V and J templates and assembled into clonotypes. Expanded or contracted clonotypes were those called significant by both edgeR and NoisET, with noise models trained on biological replicates. For edgeR calls, the cutoffs were a false discovery rate-adjusted p below 0.01 and a log2 fold-change threshold of 1. As an exploratory analysis of dynamics, max-normalized trajectories of the 1000 most abundant clonotypes were examined by PCA with hierarchical clustering. Separately sequenced CD4+ and CD8+ repertoires were used to assign the CD4 or CD8 phenotype of responding clones. TCRdb handled the public reads itself, with Q25 trimming in fastp and clone calling in MiXCR, and kept productive beta chains. Every CDR3 protein is listed once, alongside the most common genes and DNA of its rows. The V and J calls were not made by the authors but by TCRdb's processing. The sample table holds around 150,000 distinct CDR3 sequences, of which roughly 11% were seen once. Of the sample, 3.5% to 4% is held by the ten largest clones.

PBMCs were isolated by Ficoll-Paque density gradient centrifugation. The V end loses 5 bases and the J end loses 3 bases, and a stretch of 21 bases separates them. Counted from cysteine to phenylalanine, this CDR3 has 17 amino acids. Left in the record is the CDR3 DNA by itself, 51 bases read in frame from the first base. The data were taken from a study of T-cell memory formation after mild COVID-19 (dated by TCRdb to 2020 to 2023). With respect to the entire study: TCR sequence clusters from the two donors were found to be largely donor specific. T-cell clones expanding and contracting after mild COVID-19 in two donors were tracked by longitudinal TCRalpha and TCRbeta repertoire sequencing. The cohort was made up of two young adult volunteers, one female and one male, who were previously healthy.

Results and caveats for the whole study, not just this receptor: Clones that contracted from day 15 to 85 showed balanced CD4/CD8 phenotypes, whereas a second wave of clones that expanded from day 15 to 37 leaned towards CD4+. Some responding clones were detected in pre-infection memory, suggesting pre-existing cross-reactive memory T cells joined the SARS-CoV-2 response. Only a couple of mild cases were covered by the study, and larger cohorts that include severe cases with pre-infection samples were considered necessary. Contracting CD4+ clones were found mainly in CM and EM memory subsets, while CD8+ clones were enriched in EMRA. Whether the second-wave clones peaking on day 37 were SARS-CoV-2 specific was not confirmed.

Material: PBMCs or a T cell subset sorted from them (not recorded which). The receptor was isolated from a man between 18 and 35 years old who had mild COVID-19 (a few samples of this study predate the infection). The sample titles of this study are shuffled in the database, so cell type and time point are left out; the donor was told from shared clones. Recombination connected TRBV12-3 or TRBV12-4 to TRBJ2-3; no D gene call is confident. The CDR3 protein is CASSPWKMPRRTDTQYF. The sequenced DNA is TGTGCCAGCAGTCCATGGAAGATGCCCCGTCGGACAGATACGCAGTATTTT.